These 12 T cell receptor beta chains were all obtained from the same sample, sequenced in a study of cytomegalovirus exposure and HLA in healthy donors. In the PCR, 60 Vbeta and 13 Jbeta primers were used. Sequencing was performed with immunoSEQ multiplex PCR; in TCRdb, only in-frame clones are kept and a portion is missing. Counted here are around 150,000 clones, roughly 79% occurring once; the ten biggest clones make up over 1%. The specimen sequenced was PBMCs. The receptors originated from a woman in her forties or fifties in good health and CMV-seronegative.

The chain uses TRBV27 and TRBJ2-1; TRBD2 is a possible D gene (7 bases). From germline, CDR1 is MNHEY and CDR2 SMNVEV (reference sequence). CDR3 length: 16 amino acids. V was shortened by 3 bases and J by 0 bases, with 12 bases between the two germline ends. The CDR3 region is CASSFLGGGSYNEQFF. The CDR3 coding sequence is TGTGCCAGCAGTTTTTTAGGGGGGGGCTCCTACAATGAGCAGTTCTTC.

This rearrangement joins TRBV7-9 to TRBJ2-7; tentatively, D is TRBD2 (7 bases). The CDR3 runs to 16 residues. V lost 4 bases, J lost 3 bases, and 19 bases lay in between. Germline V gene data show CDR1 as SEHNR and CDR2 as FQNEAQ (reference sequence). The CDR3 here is CASSSYREGGGYEQYF. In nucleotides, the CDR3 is TGTGCCAGCAGCTCCTACAGGGAGGGAGGGGGCTACGAGCAGTACTTC. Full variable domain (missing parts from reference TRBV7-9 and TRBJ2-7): DTGVSQNPRHKITKRGQNVTFRCDPISEHNRLYWYRQTLGQGPEFLTYFQNEAQLEKSRLLSDRFSAERPKGSFSTLEIQRTEQGDSAMYLCASSSYREGGGYEQYFGPGTRLTVT.

In DNA, the CDR3 is TGTGCCAGCTCACCGACCGCCGGGACAGTATTAGCCGGAAACACCATATATTTT. Protein product: CASSPTAGTVLAGNTIYF. The V call is TRBV18, the J call TRBJ1-3; 7 bases fit TRBD1. This CDR3 region has 18 residues. Looked up from germline, CDR1 is KGHSH and CDR2 is LQKENI. V lost 3 bases and J lost 4; bases outside the gene matches: 15.

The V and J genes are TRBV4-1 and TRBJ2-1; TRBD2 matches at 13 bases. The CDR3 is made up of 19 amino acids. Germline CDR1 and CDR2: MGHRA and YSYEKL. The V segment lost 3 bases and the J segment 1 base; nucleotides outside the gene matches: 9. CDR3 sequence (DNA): TGCGCCAGCAGCCACAGACTAGCGGGGGGTCAAATTTCCTACAATGAGCAGTTCTTC. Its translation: CASSHRLAGGQISYNEQFF.

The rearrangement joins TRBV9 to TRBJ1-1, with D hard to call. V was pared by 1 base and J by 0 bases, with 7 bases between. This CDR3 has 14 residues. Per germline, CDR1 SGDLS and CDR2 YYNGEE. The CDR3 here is CASSVRSMNTEAFF. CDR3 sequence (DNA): TGTGCCAGCAGCGTACGGAGCATGAACACTGAAGCTTTCTTT.

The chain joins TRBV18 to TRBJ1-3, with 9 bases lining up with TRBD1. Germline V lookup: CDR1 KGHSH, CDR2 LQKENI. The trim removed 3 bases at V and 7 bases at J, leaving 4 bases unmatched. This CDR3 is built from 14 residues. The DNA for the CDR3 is TGTGCCAGCTCACCCCGAGGACAGGGGAACACCATATATTTT. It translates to CASSPRGQGNTIYF.

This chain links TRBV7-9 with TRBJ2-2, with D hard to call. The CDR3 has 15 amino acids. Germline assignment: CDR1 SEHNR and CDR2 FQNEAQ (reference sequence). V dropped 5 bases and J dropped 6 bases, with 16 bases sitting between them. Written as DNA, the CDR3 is TGTGCCAGCAGCATAACCTCCAGGTTACCCGGGGAGCTGTTTTTT. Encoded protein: CASSITSRLPGELFF.

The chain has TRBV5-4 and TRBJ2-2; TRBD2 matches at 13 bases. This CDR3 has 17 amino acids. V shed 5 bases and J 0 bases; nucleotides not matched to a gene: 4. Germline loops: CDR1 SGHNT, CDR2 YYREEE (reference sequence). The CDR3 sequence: CASRPGLAGTNTGELFF. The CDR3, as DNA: TGTGCCAGCAGACCGGGACTAGCGGGGACGAACACCGGGGAGCTGTTTTTT.

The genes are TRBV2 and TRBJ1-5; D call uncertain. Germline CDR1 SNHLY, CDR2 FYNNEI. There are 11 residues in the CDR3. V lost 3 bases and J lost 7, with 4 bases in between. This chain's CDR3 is CASSDKQPQHF. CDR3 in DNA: TGTGCCAGCAGTGATAAACAGCCCCAGCATTTT.

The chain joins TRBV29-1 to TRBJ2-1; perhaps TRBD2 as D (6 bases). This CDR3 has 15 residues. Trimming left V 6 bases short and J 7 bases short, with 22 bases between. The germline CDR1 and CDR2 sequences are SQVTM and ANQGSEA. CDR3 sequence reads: CSVSLGGMGLNEQFF. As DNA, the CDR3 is TGCAGCGTCTCCTTGGGGGGAATGGGCTTAAATGAGCAGTTCTTC.

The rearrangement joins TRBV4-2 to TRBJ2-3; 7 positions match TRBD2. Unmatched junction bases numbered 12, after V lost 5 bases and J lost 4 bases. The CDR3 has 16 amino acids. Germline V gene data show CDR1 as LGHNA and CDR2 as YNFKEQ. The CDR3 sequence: CASSFTSGTASDTQYF. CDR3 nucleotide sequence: TGTGCCAGCAGCTTCACCAGCGGGACTGCCTCAGATACGCAGTATTTT.

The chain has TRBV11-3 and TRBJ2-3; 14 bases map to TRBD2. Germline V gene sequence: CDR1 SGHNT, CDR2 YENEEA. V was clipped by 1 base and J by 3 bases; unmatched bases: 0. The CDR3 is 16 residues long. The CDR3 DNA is TGTGCCAGCAGCTTAGGACTAGCGGGAGGGACAGATACGCAGTATTTT. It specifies CASSLGLAGGTDTQYF.